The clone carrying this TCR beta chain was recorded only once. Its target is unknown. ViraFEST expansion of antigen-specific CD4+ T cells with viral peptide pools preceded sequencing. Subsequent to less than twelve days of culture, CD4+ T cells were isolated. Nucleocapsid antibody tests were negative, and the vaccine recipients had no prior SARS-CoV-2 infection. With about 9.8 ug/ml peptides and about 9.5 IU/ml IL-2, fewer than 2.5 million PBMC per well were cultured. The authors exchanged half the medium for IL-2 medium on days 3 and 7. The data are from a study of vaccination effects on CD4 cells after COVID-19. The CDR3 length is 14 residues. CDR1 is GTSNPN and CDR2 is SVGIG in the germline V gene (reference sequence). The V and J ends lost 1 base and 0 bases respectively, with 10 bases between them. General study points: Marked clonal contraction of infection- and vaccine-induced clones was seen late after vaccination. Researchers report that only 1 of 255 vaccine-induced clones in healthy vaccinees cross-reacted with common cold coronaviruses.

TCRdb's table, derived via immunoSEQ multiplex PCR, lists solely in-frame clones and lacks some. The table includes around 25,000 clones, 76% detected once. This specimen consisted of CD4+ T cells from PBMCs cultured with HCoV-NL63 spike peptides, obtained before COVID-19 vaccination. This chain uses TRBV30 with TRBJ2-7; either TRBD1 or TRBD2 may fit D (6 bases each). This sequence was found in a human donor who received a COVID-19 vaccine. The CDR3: CAWSGGGNSYEQYF. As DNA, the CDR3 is TGTGCCTGGAGTGGAGGGGGGAACTCCTACGAGCAGTACTTC.